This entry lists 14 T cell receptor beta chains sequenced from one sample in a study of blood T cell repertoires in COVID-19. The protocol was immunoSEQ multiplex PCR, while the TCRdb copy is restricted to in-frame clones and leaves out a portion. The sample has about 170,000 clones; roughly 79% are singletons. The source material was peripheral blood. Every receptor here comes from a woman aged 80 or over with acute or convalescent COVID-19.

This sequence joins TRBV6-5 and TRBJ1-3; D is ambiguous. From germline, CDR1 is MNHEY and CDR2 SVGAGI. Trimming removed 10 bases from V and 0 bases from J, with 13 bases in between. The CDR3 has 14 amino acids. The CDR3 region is CATAQPSSGNTIYF. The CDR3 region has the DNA TGTGCCACTGCACAGCCGAGCTCTGGAAACACCATATATTTT.

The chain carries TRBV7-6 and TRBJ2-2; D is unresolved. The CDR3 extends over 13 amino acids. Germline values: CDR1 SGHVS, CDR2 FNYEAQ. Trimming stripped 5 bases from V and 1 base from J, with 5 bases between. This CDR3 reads CASSIRNTGELFF. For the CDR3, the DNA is TGTGCCAGCAGCATCCGGAACACCGGGGAGCTGTTTTTT.

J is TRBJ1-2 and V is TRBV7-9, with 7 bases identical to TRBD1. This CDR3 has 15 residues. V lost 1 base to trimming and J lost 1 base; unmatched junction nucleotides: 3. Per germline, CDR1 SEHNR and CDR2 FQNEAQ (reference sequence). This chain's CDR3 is CASSLEGTDNYGYTF. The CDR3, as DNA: TGTGCCAGCAGCTTAGAAGGGACAGATAACTATGGCTACACCTTC.

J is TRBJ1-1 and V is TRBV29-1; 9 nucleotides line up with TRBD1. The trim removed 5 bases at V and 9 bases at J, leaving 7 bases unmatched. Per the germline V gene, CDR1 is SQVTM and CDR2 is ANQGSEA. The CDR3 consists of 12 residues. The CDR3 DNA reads TGCAGCGTTTCTCACGGGACAGGGAAAGCTTTCTTT. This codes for CSVSHGTGKAFF.

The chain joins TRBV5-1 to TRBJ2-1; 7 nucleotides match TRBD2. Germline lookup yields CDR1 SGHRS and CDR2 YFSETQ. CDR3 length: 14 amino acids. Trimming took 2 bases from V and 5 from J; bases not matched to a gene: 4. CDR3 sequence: CASSLSGAHNEQFF. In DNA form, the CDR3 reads TGCGCCAGCAGCTTAAGCGGGGCCCACAATGAGCAGTTCTTC. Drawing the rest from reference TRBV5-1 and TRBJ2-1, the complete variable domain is KAGVTQTPRYLIKTRGQQVTLSCSPISGHRSVSWYQQTPGQGLQFLFEYFSETQRNKGNFPGRFSGRQFSNSRSEMNVSTLELGDSALYLCASSLSGAHNEQFFGPGTRLTVL.

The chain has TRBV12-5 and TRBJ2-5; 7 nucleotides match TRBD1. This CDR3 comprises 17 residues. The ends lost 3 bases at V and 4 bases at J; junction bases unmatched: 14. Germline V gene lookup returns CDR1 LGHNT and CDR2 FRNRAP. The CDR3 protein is CASGFGADRAMVETQYF. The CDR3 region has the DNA TGTGCTAGTGGTTTCGGTGCAGACAGGGCTATGGTAGAGACCCAGTACTTC.

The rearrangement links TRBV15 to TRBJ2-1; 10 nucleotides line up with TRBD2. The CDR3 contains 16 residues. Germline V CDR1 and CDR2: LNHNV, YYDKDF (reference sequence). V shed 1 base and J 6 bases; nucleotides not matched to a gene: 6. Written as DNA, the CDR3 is TGTGCCACCAGCAGAGGTGGGACTAGCGTTGGCAATGAGCAGTTCTTC. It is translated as CATSRGGTSVGNEQFF.

The CDR3 sequence is CACSTNYEQYF. The CDR3 DNA reads as TGTGCCTGTAGCACAAACTACGAGCAGTACTTC. This rearrangement joins TRBV30 to TRBJ2-7; D is unresolved. The germline CDR1 and CDR2 sequences are GTSNPN and SVGIG (reference sequence). This CDR3 has 11 residues. Trimming stripped 6 bases from V and 3 bases from J, with 9 bases between.

The CDR3 region is CASSRTGVNYGYTF. DNA for the CDR3: TGTGCCAGCAGTCGGACAGGAGTTAACTATGGCTACACCTTC. The chain has TRBV2 and TRBJ1-2, with 7 nucleotides matching TRBD1. CDR3 size: 14 residues. V gave up 5 bases and J gave up 1 base; unmatched junction bases: 4. The germline CDR1 and CDR2 sequences are SNHLY and FYNNEI.

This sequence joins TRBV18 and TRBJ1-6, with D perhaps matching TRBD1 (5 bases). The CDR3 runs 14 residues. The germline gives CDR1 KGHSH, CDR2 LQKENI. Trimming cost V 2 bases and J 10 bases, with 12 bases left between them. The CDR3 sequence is CASSPAQGPSPLHF. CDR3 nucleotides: TGTGCCAGCTCACCAGCCCAGGGCCCCTCACCCCTCCACTTT.

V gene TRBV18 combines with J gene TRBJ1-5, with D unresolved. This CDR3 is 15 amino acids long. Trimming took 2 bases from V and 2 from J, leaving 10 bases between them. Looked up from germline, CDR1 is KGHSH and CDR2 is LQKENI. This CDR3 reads CASSPGFRGNQPQHF. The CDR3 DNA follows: TGTGCCAGCTCACCAGGTTTCCGCGGCAATCAGCCCCAGCATTTT.

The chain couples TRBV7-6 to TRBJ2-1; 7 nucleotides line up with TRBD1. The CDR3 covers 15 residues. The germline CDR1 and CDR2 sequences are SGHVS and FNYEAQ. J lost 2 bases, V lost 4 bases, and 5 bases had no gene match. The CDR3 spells CASSSRQGAYNEQFF. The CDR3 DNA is TGTGCCAGCAGCTCCAGGCAGGGGGCCTACAATGAGCAGTTCTTC.

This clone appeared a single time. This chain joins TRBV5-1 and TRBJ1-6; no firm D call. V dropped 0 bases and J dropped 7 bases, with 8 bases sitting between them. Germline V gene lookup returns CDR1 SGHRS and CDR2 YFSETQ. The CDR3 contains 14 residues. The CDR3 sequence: CASSLGAFNSPLHF. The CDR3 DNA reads TGCGCCAGCAGCTTGGGGGCCTTCAATTCACCCCTCCACTTT.

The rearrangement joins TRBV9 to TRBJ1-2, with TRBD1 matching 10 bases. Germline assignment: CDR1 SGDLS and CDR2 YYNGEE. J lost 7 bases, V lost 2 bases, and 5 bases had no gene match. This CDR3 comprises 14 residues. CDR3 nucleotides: TGTGCCAGCAGCGTCCGACAGGGGGCTGGTGGCTACACCTTC. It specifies CASSVRQGAGGYTF.